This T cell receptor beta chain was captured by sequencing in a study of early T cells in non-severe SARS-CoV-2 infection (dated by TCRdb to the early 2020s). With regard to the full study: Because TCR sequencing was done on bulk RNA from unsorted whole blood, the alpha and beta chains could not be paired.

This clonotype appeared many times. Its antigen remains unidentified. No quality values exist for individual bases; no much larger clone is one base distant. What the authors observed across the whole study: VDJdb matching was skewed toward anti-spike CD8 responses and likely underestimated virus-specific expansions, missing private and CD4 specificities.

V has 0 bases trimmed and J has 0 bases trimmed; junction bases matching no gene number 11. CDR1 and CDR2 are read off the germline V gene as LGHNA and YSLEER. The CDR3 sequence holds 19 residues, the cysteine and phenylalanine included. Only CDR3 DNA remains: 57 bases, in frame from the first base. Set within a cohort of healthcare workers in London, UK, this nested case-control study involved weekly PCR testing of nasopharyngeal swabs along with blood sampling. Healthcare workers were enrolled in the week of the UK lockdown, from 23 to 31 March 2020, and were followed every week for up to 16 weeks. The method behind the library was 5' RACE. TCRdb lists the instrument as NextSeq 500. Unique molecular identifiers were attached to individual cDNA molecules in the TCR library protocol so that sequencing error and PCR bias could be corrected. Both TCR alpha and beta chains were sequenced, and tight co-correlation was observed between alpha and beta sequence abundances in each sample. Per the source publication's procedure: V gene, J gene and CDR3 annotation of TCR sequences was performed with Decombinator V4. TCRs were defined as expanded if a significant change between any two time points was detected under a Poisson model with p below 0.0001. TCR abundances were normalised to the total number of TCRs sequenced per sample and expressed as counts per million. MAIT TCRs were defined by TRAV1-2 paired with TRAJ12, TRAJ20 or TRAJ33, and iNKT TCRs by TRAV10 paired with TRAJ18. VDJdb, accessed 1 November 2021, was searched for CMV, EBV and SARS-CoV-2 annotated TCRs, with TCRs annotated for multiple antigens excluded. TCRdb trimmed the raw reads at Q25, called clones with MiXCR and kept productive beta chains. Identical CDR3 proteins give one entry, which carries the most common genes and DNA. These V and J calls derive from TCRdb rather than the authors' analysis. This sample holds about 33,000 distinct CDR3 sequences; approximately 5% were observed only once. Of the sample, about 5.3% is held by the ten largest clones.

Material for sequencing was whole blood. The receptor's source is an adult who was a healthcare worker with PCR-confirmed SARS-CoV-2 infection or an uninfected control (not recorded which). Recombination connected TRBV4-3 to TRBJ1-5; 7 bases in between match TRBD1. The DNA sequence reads TGCGCCAGCAGCCAAGATAGCGGGACAGCCTCATTTAGCAATCAGCCCCAGCATTTT. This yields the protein CASSQDSGTASFSNQPQHF.